This paragraph covers one T cell receptor (beta chain) sequence. The entry originates in a study of control samples from healthy donors and cancer patients. TCRdb's table, derived via immunoSEQ multiplex PCR, lists solely in-frame clones and lacks some. The sample has 110,000 or so clones; more than 85% are singletons. The CDR3 length is 15 residues. V shed 3 bases and J 1 base; nucleotides not matched to a gene: 6. Per germline, CDR1 SGDLS and CDR2 YYNGEE. The receptor comes from a woman aged 50 to 60 in good health. The specimen sequenced was blood. V gene TRBV9 combines with J gene TRBJ2-5; 7 bases match TRBD1. CDR3 sequence reads: CASSDRDSPQETQYF. DNA of the CDR3: TGTGCCAGCAGCGACAGGGACAGCCCCCAAGAGACCCAGTACTTC.